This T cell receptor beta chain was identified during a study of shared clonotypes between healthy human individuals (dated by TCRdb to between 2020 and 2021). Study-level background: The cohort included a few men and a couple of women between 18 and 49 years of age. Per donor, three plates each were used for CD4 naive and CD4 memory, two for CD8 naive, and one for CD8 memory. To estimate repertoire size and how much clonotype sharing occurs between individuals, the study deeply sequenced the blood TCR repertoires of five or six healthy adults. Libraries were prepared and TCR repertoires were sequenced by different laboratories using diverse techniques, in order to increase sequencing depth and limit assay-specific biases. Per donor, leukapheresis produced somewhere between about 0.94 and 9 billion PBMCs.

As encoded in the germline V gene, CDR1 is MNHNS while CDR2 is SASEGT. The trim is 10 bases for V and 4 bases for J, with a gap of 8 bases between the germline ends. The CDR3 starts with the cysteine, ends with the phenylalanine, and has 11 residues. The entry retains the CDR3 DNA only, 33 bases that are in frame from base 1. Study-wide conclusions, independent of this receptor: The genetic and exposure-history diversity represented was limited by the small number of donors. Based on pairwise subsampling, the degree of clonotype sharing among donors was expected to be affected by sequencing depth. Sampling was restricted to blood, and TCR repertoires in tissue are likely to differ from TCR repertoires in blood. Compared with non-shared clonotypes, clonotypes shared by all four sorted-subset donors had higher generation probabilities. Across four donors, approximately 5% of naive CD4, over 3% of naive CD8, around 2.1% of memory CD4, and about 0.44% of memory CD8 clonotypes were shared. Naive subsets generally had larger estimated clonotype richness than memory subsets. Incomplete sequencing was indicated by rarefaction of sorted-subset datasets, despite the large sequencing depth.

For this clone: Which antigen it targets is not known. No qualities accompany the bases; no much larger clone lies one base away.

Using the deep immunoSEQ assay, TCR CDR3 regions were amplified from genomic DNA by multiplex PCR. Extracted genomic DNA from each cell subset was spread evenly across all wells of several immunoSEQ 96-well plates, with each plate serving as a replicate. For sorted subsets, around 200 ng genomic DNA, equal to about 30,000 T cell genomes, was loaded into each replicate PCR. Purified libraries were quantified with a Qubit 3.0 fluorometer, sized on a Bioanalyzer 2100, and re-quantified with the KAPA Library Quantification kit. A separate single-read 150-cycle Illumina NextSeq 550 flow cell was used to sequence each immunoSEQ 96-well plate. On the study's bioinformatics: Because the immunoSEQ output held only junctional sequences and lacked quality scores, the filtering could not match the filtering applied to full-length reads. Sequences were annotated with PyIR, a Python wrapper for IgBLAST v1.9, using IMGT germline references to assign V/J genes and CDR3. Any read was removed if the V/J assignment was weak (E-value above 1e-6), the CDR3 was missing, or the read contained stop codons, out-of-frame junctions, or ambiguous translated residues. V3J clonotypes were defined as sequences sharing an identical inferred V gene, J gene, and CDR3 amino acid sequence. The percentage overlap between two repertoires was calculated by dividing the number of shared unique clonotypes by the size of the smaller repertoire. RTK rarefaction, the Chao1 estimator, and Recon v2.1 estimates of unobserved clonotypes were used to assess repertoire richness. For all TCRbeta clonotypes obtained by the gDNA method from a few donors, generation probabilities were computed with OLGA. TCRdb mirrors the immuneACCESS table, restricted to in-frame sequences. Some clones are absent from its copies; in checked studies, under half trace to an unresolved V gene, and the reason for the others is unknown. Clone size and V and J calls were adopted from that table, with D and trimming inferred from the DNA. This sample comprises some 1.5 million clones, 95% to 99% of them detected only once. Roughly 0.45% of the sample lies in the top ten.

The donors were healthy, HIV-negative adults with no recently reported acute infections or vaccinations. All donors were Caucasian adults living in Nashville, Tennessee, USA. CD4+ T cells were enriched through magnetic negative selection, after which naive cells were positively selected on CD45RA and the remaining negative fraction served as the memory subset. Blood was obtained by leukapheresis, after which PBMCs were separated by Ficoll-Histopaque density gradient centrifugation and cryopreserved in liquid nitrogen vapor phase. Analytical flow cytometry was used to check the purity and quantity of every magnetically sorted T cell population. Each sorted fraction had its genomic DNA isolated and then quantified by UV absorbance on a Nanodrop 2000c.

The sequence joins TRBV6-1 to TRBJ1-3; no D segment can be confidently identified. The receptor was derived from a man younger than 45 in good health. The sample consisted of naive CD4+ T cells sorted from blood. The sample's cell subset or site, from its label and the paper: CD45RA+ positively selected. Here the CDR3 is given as CATLQGNTIYF. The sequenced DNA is TGTGCCACCTTACAGGGAAACACCATATATTTT.